This T cell receptor beta chain comes out of a study of spatial heterogeneity in lung cancer. The sample's time point: sample taken at primary tumor resection. Unsorted whole RNA samples from tumor, nontumor lung or frozen PBMC were sequenced. TCRdb re-derived calls from the 5' RACE reads in MiXCR, one entry per CDR3 protein. The sample consists of about 23,000 distinct CDR3 sequences, 3% to 3.5% of them appearing once. This clonotype was seen at least ten times. V lost 6 bases and J lost 0, with 9 bases in between. Germline V gene data show CDR1 as SQVTM and CDR2 as ANQGSEA. The CDR3 has 13 residues. The rearrangement joins TRBV29-1 to TRBJ2-1; the D is unclear. The clonotype was recovered from a female donor with early-stage non-small cell lung cancer. Material: PBMCs, obtained at surgery. Here the CDR3 DNA reads TGCAGCGTGGTTGCGAGCTCCTACAATGAGCAGTTCTTC. Protein: CSVVASSYNEQFF.